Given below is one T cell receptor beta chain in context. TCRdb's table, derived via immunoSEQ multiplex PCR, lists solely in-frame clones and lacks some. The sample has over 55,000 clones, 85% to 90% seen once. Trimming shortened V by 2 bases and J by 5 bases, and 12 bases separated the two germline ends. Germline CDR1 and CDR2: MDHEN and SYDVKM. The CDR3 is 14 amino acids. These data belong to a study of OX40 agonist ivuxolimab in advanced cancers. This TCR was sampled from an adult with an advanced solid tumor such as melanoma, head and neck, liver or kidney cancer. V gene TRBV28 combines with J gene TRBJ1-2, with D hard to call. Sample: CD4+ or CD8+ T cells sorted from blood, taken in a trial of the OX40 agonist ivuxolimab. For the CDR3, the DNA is TGTGCCAGCAGTTTAGCCCCGTTTGGGTATGGCTACACCTTC. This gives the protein CASSLAPFGYGYTF.